The rows below give T cell receptor beta chains drawn from one sample of a study of T cells in Graves' hyperthyroidism and ophthalmopathy. TCRdb recomputed calls from the multiplex PCR reads with MiXCR, one row per CDR3 protein. The sample carries around 600,000 distinct CDR3 sequences, 14% recorded once. The sample taken for sequencing was blood. The receptor set was obtained from a woman younger than 30 with Graves' ophthalmopathy. Both conserved end residues are part of each CDR3. A D gene is named only where the DNA matches it firmly. Some rows have no size entry. The others give once, few or many, or a class for an expanded clone.

V gene	J gene	D gene	clone size	CDR3 protein	CDR3 DNA
TRBV9	TRBJ2-7	.	many	CASSVELGGNEQYF	TGTGCCAGCAGCGTAGAGTTAGGGGGTAACGAGCAGTACTTC
TRBV27	TRBJ2-7	TRBD2	many	CASSFGLAGTYEQYF	TGTGCCAGCAGCTTTGGACTAGCGGGGACCTACGAGCAGTACTTC
TRBV19	TRBJ2-7	TRBD2	few	CASSSGRTPSYEQYF	TGTGCCAGCTCTAGCGGGAGGACTCCCTCCTACGAGCAGTACTTC
TRBV27	TRBJ2-1	.	.	CASSFTQEHEQFF	TGTGCCAGCAGTTTCACGCAGGAGCATGAGCAGTTCTTC
TRBV6-5	TRBJ2-5	.	few	CASSYSSQVLQETQYF	TGTGCCAGCAGTTACTCTTCCCAGGTTTTACAAGAGACCCAGTACTTC
TRBV20-1	TRBJ2-7	TRBD2	many	CSAGGAGVGEQYF	TGCAGTGCCGGGGGAGCGGGAGTGGGCGAGCAGTACTTC
TRBV30	TRBJ1-1	.	many	CAWSVFGEAFF	TGTGCCTGGAGTGTATTTGGCGAAGCTTTCTTT
TRBV9	TRBJ1-1	.	few	CASSVGSTGSTEAFF	TGTGCCAGCAGCGTAGGATCTACGGGTAGCACTGAAGCTTTCTTT
TRBV10-3	TRBJ2-7	.	many	CAISENREQYF	TGTGCCATCAGTGAAAACCGGGAGCAGTACTTC
TRBV9	TRBJ1-1	.	few	CASSAPPSTEAFF	TGTGCCAGCAGCGCCCCGCCGAGCACTGAAGCTTTCTTT
TRBV28	TRBJ1-1	.	many	CASRFGQGEAFF	TGTGCCAGCAGATTTGGTCAGGGTGAAGCTTTCTTT